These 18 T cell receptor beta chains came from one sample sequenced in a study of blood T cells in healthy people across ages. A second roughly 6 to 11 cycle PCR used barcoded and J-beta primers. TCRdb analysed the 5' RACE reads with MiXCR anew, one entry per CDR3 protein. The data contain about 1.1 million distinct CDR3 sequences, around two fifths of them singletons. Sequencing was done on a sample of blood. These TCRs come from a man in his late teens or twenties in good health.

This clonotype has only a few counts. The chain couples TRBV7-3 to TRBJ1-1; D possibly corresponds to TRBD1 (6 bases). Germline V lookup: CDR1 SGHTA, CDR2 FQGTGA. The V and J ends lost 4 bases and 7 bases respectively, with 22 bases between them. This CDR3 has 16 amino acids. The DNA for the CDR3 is TGTGCCAGCAGCTCCATACCGACTCAGGGGCGAGGTGAAGCTTTCTTT. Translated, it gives CASSSIPTQGRGEAFF.

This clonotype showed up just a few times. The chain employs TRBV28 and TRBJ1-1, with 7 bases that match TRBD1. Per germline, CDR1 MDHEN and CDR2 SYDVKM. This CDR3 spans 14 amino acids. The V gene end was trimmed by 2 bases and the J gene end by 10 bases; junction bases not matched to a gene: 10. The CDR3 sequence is CASSLVALGTAAFF. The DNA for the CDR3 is TGTGCCAGCAGTTTAGTGGCCCTGGGGACAGCAGCTTTCTTT.

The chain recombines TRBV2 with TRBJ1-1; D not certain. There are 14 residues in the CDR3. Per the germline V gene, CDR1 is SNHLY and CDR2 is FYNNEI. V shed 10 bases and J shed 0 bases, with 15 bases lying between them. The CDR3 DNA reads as TGTGCCACCCCCTTAAGCTCAATGAACACTGAAGCTTTCTTT. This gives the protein CATPLSSMNTEAFF.

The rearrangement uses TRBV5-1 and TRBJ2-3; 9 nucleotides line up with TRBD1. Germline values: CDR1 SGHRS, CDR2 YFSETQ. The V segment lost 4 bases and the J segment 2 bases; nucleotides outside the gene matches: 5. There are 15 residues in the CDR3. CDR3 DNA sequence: TGCGCCAGCAGCAGGACAGGGGTCGTCACAGATACGCAGTATTTT. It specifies CASSRTGVVTDTQYF.

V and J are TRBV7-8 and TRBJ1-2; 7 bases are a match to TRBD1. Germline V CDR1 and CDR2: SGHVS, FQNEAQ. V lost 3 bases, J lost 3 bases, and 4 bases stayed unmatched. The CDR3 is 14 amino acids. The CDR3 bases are TGTGCCAGCAGCTTCACAGGGGCGGACTATGGCTACACCTTC. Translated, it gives CASSFTGADYGYTF.

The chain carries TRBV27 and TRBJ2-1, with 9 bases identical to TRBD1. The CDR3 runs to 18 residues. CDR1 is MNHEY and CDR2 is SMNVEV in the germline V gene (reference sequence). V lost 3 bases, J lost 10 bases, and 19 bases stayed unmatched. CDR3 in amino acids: CASSFQSVVGQGIGEQFF. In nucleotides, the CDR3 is TGTGCCAGCAGTTTCCAATCAGTCGTGGGACAGGGAATAGGAGAGCAGTTCTTC.

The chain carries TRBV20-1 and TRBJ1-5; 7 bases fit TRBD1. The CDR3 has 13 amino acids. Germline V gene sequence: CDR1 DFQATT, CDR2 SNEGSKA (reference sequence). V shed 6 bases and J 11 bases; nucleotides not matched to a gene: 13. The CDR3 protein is CSAPTGNTRAQHF. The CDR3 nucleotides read TGCAGTGCCCCGACAGGGAACACTAGGGCCCAGCATTTT.

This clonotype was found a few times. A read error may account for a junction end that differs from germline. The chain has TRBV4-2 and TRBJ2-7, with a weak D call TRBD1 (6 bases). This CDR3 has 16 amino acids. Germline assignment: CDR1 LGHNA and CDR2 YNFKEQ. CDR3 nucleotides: TGTTCCAGCAGCCAAGACGGGGACATGACCTCCTACGAGCAGTACTTC. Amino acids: CSSSQDGDMTSYEQYF.

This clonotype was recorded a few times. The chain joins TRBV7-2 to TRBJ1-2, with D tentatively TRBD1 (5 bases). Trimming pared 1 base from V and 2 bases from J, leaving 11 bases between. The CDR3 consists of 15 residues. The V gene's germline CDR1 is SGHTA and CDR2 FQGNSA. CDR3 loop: CASSLGGTTNYGYTF. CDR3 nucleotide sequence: TGTGCCAGCAGCTTAGGGGGGACTACGAACTATGGCTACACCTTC. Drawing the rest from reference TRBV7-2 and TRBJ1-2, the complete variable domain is GAGVSQSPSNKVTEKGKDVELRCDPISGHTALYWYRQSLGQGLEFLIYFQGNSAPDKSGLPSDRFSAERTGGSVSTLTIQRTQQEDSAVYLCASSLGGTTNYGYTFGSGTRLTVV.

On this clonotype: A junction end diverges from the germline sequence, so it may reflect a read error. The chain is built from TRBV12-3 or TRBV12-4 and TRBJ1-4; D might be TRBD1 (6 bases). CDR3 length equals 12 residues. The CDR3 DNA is TGTACCAGCAGCCAGGGGCCTGAAAAACTGTTTTTT. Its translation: CTSSQGPEKLFF.

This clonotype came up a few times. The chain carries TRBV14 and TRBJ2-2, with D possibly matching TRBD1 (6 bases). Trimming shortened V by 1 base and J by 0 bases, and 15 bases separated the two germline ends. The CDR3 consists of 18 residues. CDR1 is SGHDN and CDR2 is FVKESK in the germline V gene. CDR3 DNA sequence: TGTGCCAGCAGCCAAGTTTTCCGTGGGACAACGAACACCGGGGAGCTGTTTTTT. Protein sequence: CASSQVFRGTTNTGELFF.

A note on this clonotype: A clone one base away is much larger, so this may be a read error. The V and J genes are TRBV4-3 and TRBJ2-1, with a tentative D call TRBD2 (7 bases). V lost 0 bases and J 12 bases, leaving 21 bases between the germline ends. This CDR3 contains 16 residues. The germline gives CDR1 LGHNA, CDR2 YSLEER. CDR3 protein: CASSQDQLVLGGGQFF. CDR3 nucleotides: TGCGCCAGCAGCCAAGATCAACTAGTCCTGGGAGGGGGGCAGTTCTTC.

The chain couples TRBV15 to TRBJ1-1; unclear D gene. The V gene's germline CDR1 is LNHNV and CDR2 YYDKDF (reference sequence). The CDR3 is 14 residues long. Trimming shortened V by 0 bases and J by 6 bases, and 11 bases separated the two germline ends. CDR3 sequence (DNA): TGTGCCACCAGCAGAGATCAGAGGACGTCTGAAGCTTTCTTT. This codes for CATSRDQRTSEAFF.

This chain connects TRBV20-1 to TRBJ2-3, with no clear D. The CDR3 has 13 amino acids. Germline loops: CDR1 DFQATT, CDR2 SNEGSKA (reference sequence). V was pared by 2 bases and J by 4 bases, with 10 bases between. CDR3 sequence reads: CSARNGLADTQYF. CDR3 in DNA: TGCAGTGCTAGAAATGGTTTAGCAGATACGCAGTATTTT.

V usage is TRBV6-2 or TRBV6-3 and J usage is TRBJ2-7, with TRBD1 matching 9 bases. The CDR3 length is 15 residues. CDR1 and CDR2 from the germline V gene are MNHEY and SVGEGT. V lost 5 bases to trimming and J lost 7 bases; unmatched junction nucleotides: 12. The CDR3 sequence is CASSPRDRVLDEQYF. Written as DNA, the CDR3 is TGTGCCAGCAGTCCACGGGACAGGGTTTTAGATGAGCAGTACTTC.

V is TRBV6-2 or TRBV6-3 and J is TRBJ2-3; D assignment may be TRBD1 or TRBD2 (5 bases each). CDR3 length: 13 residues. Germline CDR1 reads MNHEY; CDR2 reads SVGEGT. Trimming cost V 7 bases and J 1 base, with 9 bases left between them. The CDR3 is CASTLGGTDTQYF. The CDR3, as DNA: TGTGCCAGCACTCTGGGGGGCACAGATACGCAGTATTTT.

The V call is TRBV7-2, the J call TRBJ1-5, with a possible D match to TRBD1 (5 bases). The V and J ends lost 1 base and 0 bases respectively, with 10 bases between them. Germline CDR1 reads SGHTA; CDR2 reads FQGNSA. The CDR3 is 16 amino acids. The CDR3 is CASSLGGGYSNQPQHF. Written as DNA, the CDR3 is TGTGCCAGCAGCTTAGGGGGCGGCTATAGCAATCAGCCCCAGCATTTT.

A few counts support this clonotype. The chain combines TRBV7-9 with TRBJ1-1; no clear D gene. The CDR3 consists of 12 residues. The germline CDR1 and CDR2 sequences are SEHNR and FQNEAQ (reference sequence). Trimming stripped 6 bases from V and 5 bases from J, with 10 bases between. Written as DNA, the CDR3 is TGTGCCAGCAGTTTGGTTTGGACTGAAGCTTTCTTT. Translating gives CASSLVWTEAFF.